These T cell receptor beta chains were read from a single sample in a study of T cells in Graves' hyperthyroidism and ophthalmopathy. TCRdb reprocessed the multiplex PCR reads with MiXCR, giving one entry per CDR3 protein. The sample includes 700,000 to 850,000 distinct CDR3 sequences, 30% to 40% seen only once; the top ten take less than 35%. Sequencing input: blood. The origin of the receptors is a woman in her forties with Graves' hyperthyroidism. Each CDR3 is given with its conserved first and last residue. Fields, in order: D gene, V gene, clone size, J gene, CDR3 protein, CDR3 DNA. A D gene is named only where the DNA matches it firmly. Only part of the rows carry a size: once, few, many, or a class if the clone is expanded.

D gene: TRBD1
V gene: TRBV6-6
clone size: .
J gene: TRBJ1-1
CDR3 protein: CASSYLGQGEAFF
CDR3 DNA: TGTGCCAGCAGTTACCTGGGACAGGGTGAAGCTTTCTTT

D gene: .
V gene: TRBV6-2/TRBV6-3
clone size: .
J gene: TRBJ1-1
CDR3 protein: CASSSGGVNIWRNTEAFF
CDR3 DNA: TGTGCCAGCAGTTCCGGAGGGGTAAATATATGGAGGAACACTGAAGCTTTCTTT

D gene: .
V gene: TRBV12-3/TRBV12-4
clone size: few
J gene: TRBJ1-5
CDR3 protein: CASSRSGQNSNQPQHF
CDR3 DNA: TGTGCCAGCAGTAGATCAGGACAGAATAGCAATCAGCCCCAGCATTTT

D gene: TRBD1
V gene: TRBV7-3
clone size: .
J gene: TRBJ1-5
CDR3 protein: CASSPKADRAPSSNQPQHF
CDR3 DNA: TGTGCCAGCAGCCCGAAAGCAGACAGGGCCCCGAGTAGCAATCAGCCCCAGCATTTT

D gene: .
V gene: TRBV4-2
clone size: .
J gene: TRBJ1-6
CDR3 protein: CASSQEGREAPLHF
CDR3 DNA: TGTGCCAGCAGCCAAGAGGGGAGGGAAGCACCCCTCCACTTT

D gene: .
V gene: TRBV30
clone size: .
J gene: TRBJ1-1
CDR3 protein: CAWSVWDMTEAFF
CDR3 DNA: TGTGCCTGGAGTGTGTGGGATATGACTGAAGCTTTCTTT

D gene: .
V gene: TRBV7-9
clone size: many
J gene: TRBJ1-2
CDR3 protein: CASSFLAANYGYTF
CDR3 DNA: TGTGCCAGCAGCTTCTTGGCCGCTAACTATGGCTACACCTTC

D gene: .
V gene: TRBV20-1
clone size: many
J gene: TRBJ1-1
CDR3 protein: CSASPGRGWEAFF
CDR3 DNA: TGCAGTGCTAGTCCCGGGAGGGGCTGGGAAGCTTTCTTT

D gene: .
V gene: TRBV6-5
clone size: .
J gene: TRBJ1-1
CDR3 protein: CASTATVNTEAFF
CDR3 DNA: TGTGCCAGCACAGCGACGGTGAACACTGAAGCTTTCTTT

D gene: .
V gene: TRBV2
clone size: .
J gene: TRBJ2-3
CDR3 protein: CASSQRLDTDTQYF
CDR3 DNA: TGTGCCAGCAGCCAGAGGTTAGACACAGATACGCAGTATTTT

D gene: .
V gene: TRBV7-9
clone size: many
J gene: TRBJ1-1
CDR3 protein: CASSRQGWLTEAFF
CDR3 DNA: TGTGCCAGCAGCCGGCAGGGATGGCTCACTGAAGCTTTCTTT

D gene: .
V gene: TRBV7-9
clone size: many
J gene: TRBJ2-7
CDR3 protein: CASSLGGFGVYEQYF
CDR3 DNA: TGTGCCAGCAGCTTAGGAGGTTTTGGGGTATACGAGCAGTACTTC

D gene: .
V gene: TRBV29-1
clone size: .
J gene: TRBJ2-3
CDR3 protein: CSVPVGGGISDTQYF
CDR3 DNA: TGCAGCGTCCCAGTTGGGGGAGGAATTTCAGATACGCAGTATTTT

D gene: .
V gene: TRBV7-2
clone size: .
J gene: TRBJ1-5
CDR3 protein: CASSLVSQSQHF
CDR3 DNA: TGTGCCAGCAGCTTAGTGTCTCAGTCCCAGCATTTT

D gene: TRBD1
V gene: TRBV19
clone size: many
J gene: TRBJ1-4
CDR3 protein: CASSIGQGNEKLFF
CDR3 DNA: TGTGCCAGTAGTATTGGACAGGGAAACGAAAAACTGTTTTTT

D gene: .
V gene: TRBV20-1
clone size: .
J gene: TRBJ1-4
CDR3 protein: CSASPSVATNEKLFF
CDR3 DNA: TGCAGTGCTTCCCCCTCGGTTGCAACTAATGAAAAACTGTTTTTT

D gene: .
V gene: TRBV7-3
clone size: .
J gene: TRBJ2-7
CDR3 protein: CASSLQAASLDEQYF
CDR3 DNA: TGTGCCAGCAGCTTACAGGCCGCTAGCCTCGATGAGCAGTACTTC

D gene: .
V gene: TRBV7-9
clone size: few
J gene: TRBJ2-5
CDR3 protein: CASSQDQKETQYF
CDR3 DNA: TGTGCCAGCAGCCAAGACCAGAAAGAGACCCAGTACTTC

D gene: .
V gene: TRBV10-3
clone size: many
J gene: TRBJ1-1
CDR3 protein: CAISRISEGLTTEAFF
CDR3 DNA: TGTGCCATCAGCCGCATTTCGGAGGGATTGACCACTGAAGCTTTCTTT

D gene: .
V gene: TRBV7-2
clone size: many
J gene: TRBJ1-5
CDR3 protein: CASSLDNPGNQPQHF
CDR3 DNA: TGTGCCAGCAGCTTAGATAATCCAGGCAATCAGCCCCAGCATTTT

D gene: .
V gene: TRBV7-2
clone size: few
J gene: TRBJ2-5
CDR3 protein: CASSFVIGGEETQYF
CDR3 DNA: TGTGCCAGCAGCTTTGTGATTGGAGGGGAAGAGACCCAGTACTTC

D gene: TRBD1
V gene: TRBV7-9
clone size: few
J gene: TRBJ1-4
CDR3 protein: CASSPEGAGVVEKLFF
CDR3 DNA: TGTGCCAGCAGCCCCGAGGGGGCAGGGGTTGTTGAAAAACTGTTTTTT

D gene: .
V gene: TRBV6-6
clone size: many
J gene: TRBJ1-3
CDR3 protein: CASSYSSWGNTIYF
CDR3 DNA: TGTGCCAGCAGTTACTCGAGTTGGGGAAACACCATATATTTT

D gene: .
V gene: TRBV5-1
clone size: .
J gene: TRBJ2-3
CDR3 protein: CASSLQGLDTQYF
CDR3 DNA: TGCGCCAGCAGCTTGCAGGGTCTGGATACGCAGTATTTT

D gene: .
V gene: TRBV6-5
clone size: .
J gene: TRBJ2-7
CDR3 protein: CAISYSGAQYF
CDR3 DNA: TGTGCCATCAGTTACTCGGGAGCGCAGTACTTC

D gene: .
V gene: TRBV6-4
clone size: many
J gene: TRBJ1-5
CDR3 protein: CARYRYGNQPQHF
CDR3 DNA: TGTGCCAGATACAGGTACGGCAATCAGCCCCAGCATTTT

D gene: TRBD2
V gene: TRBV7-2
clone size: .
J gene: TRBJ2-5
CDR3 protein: CASSLVRAGGDTQYF
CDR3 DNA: TGTGCCAGCAGCTTAGTACGAGCGGGGGGCGATACGCAGTACTTC

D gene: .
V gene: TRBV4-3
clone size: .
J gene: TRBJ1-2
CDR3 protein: CASSQDRANGNYGYTF
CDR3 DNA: TGCGCCAGCAGCCAAGATCGAGCGAACGGTAACTATGGCTACACCTTC

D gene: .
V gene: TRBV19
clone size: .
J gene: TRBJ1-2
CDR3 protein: CASWGRTADGYTF
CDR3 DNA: TGTGCCAGCTGGGGCAGGACCGCGGATGGCTACACCTTC

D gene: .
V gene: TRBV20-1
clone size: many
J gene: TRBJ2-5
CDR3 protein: CSARDRRVGETQYF
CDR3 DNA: TGCAGTGCTAGAGATCGGAGGGTGGGAGAGACCCAGTACTTC

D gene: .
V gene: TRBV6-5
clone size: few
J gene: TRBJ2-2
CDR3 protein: CASSYSRRAGELFF
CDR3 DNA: TGTGCCAGCAGTTACTCGAGGCGGGCCGGGGAGCTGTTTTTT

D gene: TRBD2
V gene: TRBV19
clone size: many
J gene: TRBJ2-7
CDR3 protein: CASRRGGTYEQYF
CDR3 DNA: TGTGCCAGTAGGCGGGGGGGGACCTACGAGCAGTACTTC

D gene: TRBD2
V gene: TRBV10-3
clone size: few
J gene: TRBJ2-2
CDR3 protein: CATREGNTGELFF
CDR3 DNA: TGTGCCACCCGGGAGGGGAACACCGGGGAGCTGTTTTTT

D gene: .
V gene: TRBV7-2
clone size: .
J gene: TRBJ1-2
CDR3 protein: CASSPSLDSRYGYTF
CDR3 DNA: TGTGCCAGCTCACCCTCGTTGGACAGCCGCTATGGCTACACCTTC

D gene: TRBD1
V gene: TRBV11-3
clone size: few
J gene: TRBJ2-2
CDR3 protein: CASSLVGGATGELFF
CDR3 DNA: TGTGCCAGCAGCTTAGTAGGGGGCGCGACCGGGGAGCTGTTTTTT

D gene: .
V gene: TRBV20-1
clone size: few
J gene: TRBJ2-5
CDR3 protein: CSASPIQETQYF
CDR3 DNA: TGCAGTGCTAGCCCCATCCAAGAGACCCAGTACTTC

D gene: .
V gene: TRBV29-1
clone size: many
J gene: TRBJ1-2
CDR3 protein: CSVVTGDGYTF
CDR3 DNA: TGCAGCGTTGTAACGGGAGATGGCTACACCTTC

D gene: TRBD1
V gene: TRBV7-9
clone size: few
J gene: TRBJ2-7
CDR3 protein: CASSLTEQGSYEQYF
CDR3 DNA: TGTGCCAGCAGCTTAACAGAACAGGGGTCCTACGAGCAGTACTTC

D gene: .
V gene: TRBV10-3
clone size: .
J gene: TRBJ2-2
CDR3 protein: CAISEKVDSGTGELFF
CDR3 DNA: TGTGCCATCAGTGAGAAAGTGGACTCGGGGACCGGGGAGCTGTTTTTT

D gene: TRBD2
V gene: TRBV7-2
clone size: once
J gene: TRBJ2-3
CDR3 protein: CASSERLAGVTDTQYF
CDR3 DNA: TGTGCCAGCAGCGAACGACTAGCGGGAGTGACAGATACGCAGTATTTT

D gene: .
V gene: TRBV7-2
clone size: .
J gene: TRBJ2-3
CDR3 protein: CASSSRRQANTQYF
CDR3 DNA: TGTGCCAGCAGCTCACGACGACAGGCAAATACGCAGTATTTT

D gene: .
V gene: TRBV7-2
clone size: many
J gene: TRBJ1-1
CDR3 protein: CASSERTEAFF
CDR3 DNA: TGTGCCAGCAGTGAGCGCACTGAAGCTTTCTTT

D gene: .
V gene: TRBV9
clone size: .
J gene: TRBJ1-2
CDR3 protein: CASSQIGGASLNGYTF
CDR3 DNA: TGTGCCAGCAGCCAGATAGGAGGAGCGTCCCTCAACGGCTACACCTTC

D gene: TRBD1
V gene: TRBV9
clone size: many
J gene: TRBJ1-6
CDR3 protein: CASSTGQGLWSPLHF
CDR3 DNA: TGTGCCAGCAGCACAGGACAGGGACTGTGGTCACCCCTCCACTTT

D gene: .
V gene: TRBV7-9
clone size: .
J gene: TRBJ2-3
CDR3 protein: CASSWRTADTQYF
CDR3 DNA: TGTGCCAGCAGCTGGCGGACGGCAGATACGCAGTATTTT

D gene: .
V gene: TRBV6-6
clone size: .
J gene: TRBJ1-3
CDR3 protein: CASSLTGPTAGNTIYF
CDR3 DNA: TGTGCCAGCAGCCTTACGGGGCCTACAGCAGGAAACACCATATATTTT

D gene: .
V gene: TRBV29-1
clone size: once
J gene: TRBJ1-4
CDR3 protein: CSARQNVGEKLFF
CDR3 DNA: TGCAGCGCTCGACAGAACGTAGGTGAAAAACTGTTTTTT

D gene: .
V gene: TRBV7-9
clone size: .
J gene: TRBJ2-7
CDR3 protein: CASSLADSTNEQYF
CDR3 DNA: TGTGCCAGCAGCTTAGCCGACTCCACCAATGAGCAGTACTTC

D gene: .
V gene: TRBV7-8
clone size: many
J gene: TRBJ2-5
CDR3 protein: CASSSPPDSQETQYF
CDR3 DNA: TGTGCCAGCAGCTCGCCCCCGGACAGTCAAGAGACCCAGTACTTC

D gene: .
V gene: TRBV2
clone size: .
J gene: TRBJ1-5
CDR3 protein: CASSEWGSNQPQHF
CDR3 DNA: TGTGCCAGCAGTGAATGGGGGAGCAATCAGCCCCAGCATTTT

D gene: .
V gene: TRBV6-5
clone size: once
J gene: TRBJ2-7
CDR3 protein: CASSSMLYEQYF
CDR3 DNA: TGTGCCAGCAGTTCCATGCTCTACGAGCAGTACTTC

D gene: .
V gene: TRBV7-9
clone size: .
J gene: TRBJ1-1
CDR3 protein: CASSPRRAEAFF
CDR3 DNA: TGTGCCAGCAGCCCACGGCGAGCTGAAGCTTTCTTT

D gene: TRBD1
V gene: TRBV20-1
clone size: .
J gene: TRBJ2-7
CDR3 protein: CSARALIRGYGEQYF
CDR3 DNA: TGCAGTGCTAGAGCATTGATCAGGGGGTATGGCGAGCAGTACTTC

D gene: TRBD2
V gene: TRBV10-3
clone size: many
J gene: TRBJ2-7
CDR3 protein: CAISDLAGAVREQYF
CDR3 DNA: TGTGCCATCAGTGATCTAGCGGGAGCGGTGAGAGAGCAGTACTTC

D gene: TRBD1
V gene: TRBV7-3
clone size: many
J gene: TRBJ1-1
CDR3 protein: CASRSQGDTEAFF
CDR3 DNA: TGTGCCAGCAGGTCCCAGGGGGACACTGAAGCTTTCTTT

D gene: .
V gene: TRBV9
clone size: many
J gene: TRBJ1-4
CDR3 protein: CASSPGGGNEKLFF
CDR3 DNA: TGTGCCAGCAGCCCCGGAGGTGGTAATGAAAAACTGTTTTTT

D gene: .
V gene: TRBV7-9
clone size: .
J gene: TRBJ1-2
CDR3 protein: CASSPPRGGYTF
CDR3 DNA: TGTGCCAGCAGCCCCCCGAGAGGAGGCTACACCTTC

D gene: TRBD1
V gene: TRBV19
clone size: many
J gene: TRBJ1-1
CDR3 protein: CASSDQGDTEAFF
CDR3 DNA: TGTGCCAGTAGTGACCAGGGGGACACTGAAGCTTTCTTT